This T cell receptor (beta chain) was profiled in a study of T-cell reconstitution after alpha-beta-depleted transplantation in children. This CDR3 has 15 residues. Trimming left V 5 bases short and J 6 bases short, with 16 bases between. Unique molecular identifiers featured in how the TCRbeta library was prepared. TCRdb fed the PCR reads into MiXCR, producing one record per CDR3 protein. Counted here are a few hundred thousand distinct CDR3 sequences, around 27% occurring once; the ten biggest clones make up less than 40%. This clonotype was detected a few times. The receptor's source is a boy younger than two with Wiskott-Aldrich syndrome, due to receive a stem cell transplant. The V and J genes are TRBV12-3 or TRBV12-4 and TRBJ1-4; maybe TRBD1 (6 bases). Sequenced material: PBMCs, taken before TCRalphabeta/CD19-depleted stem cell transplant. The chain's CDR3 is CASSRTGHIDEKLFF. DNA of the CDR3: TGTGCCAGCAGTCGAACGGGACACATAGATGAAAAACTGTTTTTT.